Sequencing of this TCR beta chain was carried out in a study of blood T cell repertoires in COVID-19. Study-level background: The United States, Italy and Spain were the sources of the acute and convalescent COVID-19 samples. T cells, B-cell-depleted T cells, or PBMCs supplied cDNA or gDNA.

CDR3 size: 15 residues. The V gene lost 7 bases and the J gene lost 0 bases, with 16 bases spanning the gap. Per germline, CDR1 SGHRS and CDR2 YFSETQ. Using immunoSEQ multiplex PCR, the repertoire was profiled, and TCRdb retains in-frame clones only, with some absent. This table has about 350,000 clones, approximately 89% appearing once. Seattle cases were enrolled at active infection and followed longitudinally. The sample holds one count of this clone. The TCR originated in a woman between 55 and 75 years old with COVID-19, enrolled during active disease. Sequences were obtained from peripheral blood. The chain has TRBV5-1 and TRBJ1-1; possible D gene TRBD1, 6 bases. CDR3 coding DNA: TGCGCCAGCCGGTTAGGGGACATCCTGAACACTGAAGCTTTCTTT. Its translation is CASRLGDILNTEAFF.